This T cell receptor beta chain was retrieved from a study of cytomegalovirus exposure and HLA in healthy donors. V gave up 4 bases and J gave up 4 bases, with 11 bases separating them. Germline CDR1 is MNHEY and CDR2 is SMNVEV (reference sequence). The CDR3 has 14 residues. The PCR used 60 Vbeta and 13 Jbeta primers. Sequenced by immunoSEQ multiplex PCR; TCRdb stores in-frame clones only, minus some. The sample holds some 170,000 clones, around 75% seen once. Of note for this clone: The antigen is undetermined.

Study-level points and caveats: Presence/absence analyses assumed roughly uniform sequencing depth across donors.

The sample consisted of PBMCs. The chain employs TRBV27 and TRBJ2-1, with D perhaps matching TRBD2 (6 bases). This TCR was recovered from a male donor in good health and CMV-seronegative. The CDR3 sequence: CASSSGRRYNEQFF. The CDR3 region has the DNA TGTGCCAGCAGTTCAGGGAGGCGATACAATGAGCAGTTCTTC.